This T cell receptor (beta chain) appears in the sequencing data of a study of blood T cell repertoires in COVID-19. Study-level background: The United States, Italy and Spain supplied acute and convalescent COVID-19 samples. T cells, B-cell-depleted T cells, or PBMCs supplied cDNA or gDNA.

Per the authors' pipeline: Amplification from reference gene primers served as the basis for estimated nucleated cell counts. Profiling relied on immunoSEQ multiplex PCR, and the TCRdb table lists in-frame clones only, not all of them. V and J calls and clone size follow that table, whereas D and trimming were derived from the DNA. The sample carries fewer than 300,000 clones, about 87% recorded once. Unmatched junction bases numbered 4, after V lost 5 bases and J lost 6 bases. Germline V gives CDR1 SGHTA, CDR2 FQGNSA. This CDR3 is 14 amino acids long. This chain uses TRBV7-2 with TRBJ1-4, with 9 positions matching TRBD1. What was sequenced was peripheral blood. The sequence was collected from a woman aged 40-49 years who had recovered from COVID-19. The CDR3 nucleotides read TGTGCCAGCAGCCCCGACAGGGGGTATGAAAAACTGTTTTTT. Protein: CASSPDRGYEKLFF.